The 23 T cell receptor beta chains below all came from one sample that was sequenced in a study of cytomegalovirus exposure and HLA in healthy donors. The PCR was carried out with 60 Vbeta primers and 13 Jbeta primers. The table came from immunoSEQ multiplex PCR; TCRdb's copy has only in-frame clones and leaves some out. The sample includes approximately 110,000 clones, under 80% of them seen just once. The specimen was PBMCs. The origin of the receptors is a woman aged 35 to 49 in good health and CMV-seropositive.

This clone appeared once. V usage is TRBV7-8 and J usage is TRBJ1-4, with 7 bases lining up with TRBD1. Germline V gene data show CDR1 as SGHVS and CDR2 as FQNEAQ. The J segment lost 3 bases and the V segment lost 0 bases, leaving 7 bases of the junction unmatched. The CDR3 sequence is 17 residues long. In DNA, the CDR3 is TGTGCCAGCAGCTTAGCGCGATTAAGGGGGCCTAATGAAAAACTGTTTTTT. This codes for CASSLARLRGPNEKLFF.

The CDR3 DNA sequence: TGTGCCAGTAGTCCCCGGCAGGGGAACACTGAAGCTTTCTTT. Translated: CASSPRQGNTEAFF. The V call is TRBV19, the J call TRBJ1-1, with D perhaps matching TRBD1 (5 bases). The germline V and J ends were trimmed by 5 bases and 1 base, with 11 bases remaining between them. CDR1 LNHDA and CDR2 SQIVND come from the germline V gene (reference sequence). The CDR3 is made up of 14 amino acids.

This clone has just a few counts. The rearrangement links TRBV2 to TRBJ1-4; a weak D match, TRBD1 (5 bases). The CDR3 contains 15 residues. CDR1 and CDR2 from the germline V gene are SNHLY and FYNNEI. Trimming left V 5 bases short and J 2 bases short, with 12 bases between. The CDR3 here is CASSSRAGTNEKLFF. The CDR3 region has the DNA TGTGCCAGCAGTTCCCGGGCAGGGACTAATGAAAAACTGTTTTTT.

This clone was found once. The CDR3 here is CSATGSTEAFF. As DNA, the CDR3 is TGCAGTGCCACGGGTAGCACTGAAGCTTTCTTT. The chain employs TRBV20-1 and TRBJ1-1; D gene ambiguous. The CDR3 length is 11 residues. Trimming removed 6 bases at V and 4 bases at J, with 9 bases between. Germline assignment: CDR1 DFQATT and CDR2 SNEGSKA (reference sequence).

The V gene is TRBV10-3, the J gene TRBJ2-7; 8 bases map to TRBD1. Germline CDR1 and CDR2: ENHRY and SYGVKD. V gave up 9 bases and J gave up 5 bases; unmatched junction bases: 9. This CDR3 is built from 13 residues. The CDR3 region has the DNA TGTGCCATGAGCGGACAGGGCGACCACGAGCAGTACTTC. Its protein is CAMSGQGDHEQYF.

In its sample, this clone was seen once. V gene TRBV30 combines with J gene TRBJ2-1; 14 nucleotides align to TRBD2. The CDR3 consists of 18 residues. Germline lookup yields CDR1 GTSNPN and CDR2 SVGIG (reference sequence). With V trimmed by 2 bases and J by 8 bases, 14 bases remained unmatched. CDR3 bases: TGTGCCTGGAGTTTCCCGACTAGCGGGAGGGTTCGGGGCTATGAGCAGTTCTTC. It yields the protein CAWSFPTSGRVRGYEQFF.

The chain couples TRBV29-1 to TRBJ1-5; 10 bases align to TRBD1. The germline CDR1 and CDR2 sequences are SQVTM and ANQGSEA. The CDR3 loop spans 19 amino acids. V trimming: 7 bases; J trimming: 4 bases; junction bases outside the gene matches: 22. CDR3 protein: CSATGGTGTGDFHNQPQHF. The CDR3 nucleotides are TGCAGCGCAACGGGGGGTACCGGGACAGGGGACTTCCATAATCAGCCCCAGCATTTT.

The CDR3 nucleotides are TGTGCCAGCAGCGTGGGGCACGGTAGCTCCTACGAGCAGTACTTC. Protein product: CASSVGHGSSYEQYF. The chain uses TRBV9 and TRBJ2-7, with D perhaps matching TRBD1 (5 bases). This CDR3 contains 15 residues. CDR1 and CDR2 from the germline V gene are SGDLS and YYNGEE. Trimming took 2 bases from V and 0 from J, leaving 12 bases between them.

The genes are TRBV30 and TRBJ2-1; 10 bases fit TRBD2. J was trimmed by 6 bases and V by 2 bases; bases with no gene match: 4. The CDR3 length is 14 residues. CDR1 GTSNPN and CDR2 SVGIG come from the germline V gene (reference sequence). CDR3 protein: CAWSPLAGRNEQFF. The DNA of the CDR3 is TGTGCCTGGAGTCCACTAGCGGGGCGCAATGAGCAGTTCTTC.

The V gene is TRBV6-5, the J gene TRBJ1-2, with 8 bases lining up with TRBD1. The germline V gene encodes CDR1 MNHEY and CDR2 SVGAGI. This CDR3 region has 11 residues. Trimming took 7 bases from V and 7 from J; bases not matched to a gene: 2. The CDR3 DNA is TGTGCCAGCACCGGACAGGGTGGCTACACCTTC. Protein: CASTGQGGYTF.

This clone was seen once. J is TRBJ2-7 and V is TRBV27; 8 bases fit TRBD1. The V segment lost 6 bases and the J segment 4 bases; nucleotides outside the gene matches: 11. Germline V gene data show CDR1 as MNHEY and CDR2 as SMNVEV (reference sequence). This CDR3 contains 15 residues. CDR3 in DNA: TGTGCCAGCAGCCCCGACAGGGGTAATTCATACGAGCAGTACTTC. Translating it yields CASSPDRGNSYEQYF.

V gene TRBV4-1 combines with J gene TRBJ2-3; D remains ambiguous. This CDR3 comprises 13 residues. V was clipped by 1 base and J by 4 bases, with 6 bases between them. Germline CDR1 and CDR2: MGHRA and YSYEKL. The CDR3 loop is CASSQVLADTQYF. The CDR3 nucleotides read TGCGCCAGCAGCCAAGTTCTAGCAGATACGCAGTATTTT.

The gene calls are TRBV4-2 and TRBJ1-4; 9 positions match TRBD1. The CDR3 loop spans 15 amino acids. Trimming cost V 4 bases and J 3 bases; bases outside gene matches: 3. CDR1 and CDR2 from the germline V gene are LGHNA and YNFKEQ. The CDR3 loop is CASSRWTGANEKLFF. The CDR3 nucleotides are TGTGCCAGCAGCCGTTGGACAGGGGCTAATGAAAAACTGTTTTTT.

V gene TRBV10-2 combines with J gene TRBJ1-1; perhaps TRBD1 as D (6 bases). The CDR3 consists of 14 residues. Trimming left V 6 bases short and J 2 bases short, with 13 bases between. Germline V gene sequence: CDR1 WSHSY, CDR2 SAAADI. The CDR3 sequence is CASSPGQLNTEAFF. In DNA form, the CDR3 reads TGCGCCAGCAGCCCCGGACAGCTAAACACTGAAGCTTTCTTT.

This chain joins TRBV11-1 and TRBJ2-7; 9 bases agree with TRBD2. The germline V gene has CDR1 SGHAT and CDR2 FQDESV (reference sequence). The trim removed 5 bases at V and 5 bases at J, leaving 16 bases unmatched. CDR3 length equals 17 residues. This chain's CDR3 is CASSPNRGSGRNHEQYF. In nucleotides, the CDR3 is TGTGCCAGCAGCCCAAATCGGGGTAGCGGGAGAAACCACGAGCAGTACTTC.

The V call is TRBV20-1, the J call TRBJ1-2; D perhaps matches TRBD1 (6 bases). In germline, CDR1 is DFQATT, CDR2 SNEGSKA (reference sequence). V was pared by 3 bases and J by 8 bases, with 10 bases between. The CDR3 consists of 11 residues. The CDR3 reads CSASSGDGYTF. In DNA form, the CDR3 reads TGCAGTGCTAGTTCAGGGGACGGCTACACCTTC.

J is TRBJ2-2 and V is TRBV29-1, with a weak D call TRBD2 (6 bases). The CDR3 consists of 16 residues. V was pared by 2 bases and J by 3 bases, with 16 bases between. The germline CDR1 and CDR2 sequences are SQVTM and ANQGSEA. DNA for the CDR3: TGCAGCGTTGAAAAATGGGGTTGGGGGGACACCGGGGAGCTGTTTTTT. This sequence encodes CSVEKWGWGDTGELFF.

The chain is built from TRBV4-2 and TRBJ2-3; 14 nucleotides agree with TRBD2. V trimming: 7 bases; J trimming: 7 bases; junction bases outside the gene matches: 10. CDR3 length: 16 amino acids. Germline loops: CDR1 LGHNA, CDR2 YNFKEQ. CDR3 sequence: CASTLLGTSGRNTQYF. CDR3 coding DNA: TGTGCCAGCACCTTACTGGGGACTAGCGGGAGAAATACGCAGTATTTT.

This clone was counted once. The V call is TRBV19, the J call TRBJ1-2; D is possibly TRBD1 (6 bases). The CDR3 spans 13 residues. Trimming stripped 5 bases from V and 6 bases from J, with 13 bases between. Germline loops: CDR1 LNHDA, CDR2 SQIVND (reference sequence). The CDR3 sequence: CASSRGGADGYTF. The CDR3, as DNA: TGTGCCAGTAGTCGGGGGGGGGCAGATGGCTACACCTTC.

The rearrangement links TRBV7-8 to TRBJ1-1; D gene uncertain. The CDR3 runs 13 residues. CDR1 and CDR2 (germline): SGHVS, FQNEAQ. Trimming removed 3 bases at V and 1 base at J, with 6 bases between. The CDR3 sequence: CASSLPGNTEAFF. For the CDR3, the DNA is TGTGCCAGCAGCTTGCCAGGGAACACTGAAGCTTTCTTT.

This chain joins TRBV5-5 and TRBJ1-4, with a weak D call TRBD1 (5 bases). The germline CDR1 and CDR2 sequences are SGHKS and YYEKEE (reference sequence). The CDR3 is 13 amino acids. V gave up 4 bases and J gave up 8 bases, with 12 bases separating them. In nucleotides, the CDR3 is TGTGCCAGCAGCCCGGGACTCGGGGAAAAACTGTTTTTT. It specifies CASSPGLGEKLFF.

The chain carries TRBV28 and TRBJ1-4, with TRBD1 matching 10 bases. CDR3 length: 16 residues. Losses at the gene ends were 0 bases for V and 4 bases for J; bases not matched to a gene: 2. Germline V gene sequence: CDR1 MDHEN, CDR2 SYDVKM. The CDR3 loop reads CASSLWDRGVNEKLFF. CDR3 DNA sequence: TGTGCCAGCAGTTTATGGGACAGGGGGGTTAATGAAAAACTGTTTTTT.

As regards this clone: Germline and junction disagree at one end, which may indicate a read error. The CDR3 region has the DNA TGTGCTAGCAGCTTAAGCGAAACAGATACGCAGTATTTT. Translated, it gives CASSLSETDTQYF. The rearrangement uses TRBV7-7 and TRBJ2-3; D remains unclear. The CDR3 length is 13 residues. Germline V CDR1 and CDR2: SSHAT, FNYEAQ (reference sequence).